This TCR beta chain was captured by sequencing in a study of metastatic and nonmetastatic thyroid tumors (dated by TCRdb to 2018 to 2021). Context from the whole study: Repertoires from peripheral blood and from tumor or nodule tissue samples of malignant and benign thyroid patients were compared. The research as a whole found: In both blood and tumor samples, TCR beta diversity was reported to be significantly higher in malignant tumors than in benign nodules.

The library was made by PCR. Sequencing instrument: Illumina HiSeq 4000. High-throughput sequencing was used to profile the TCR beta-chain CDR3 region of each patient. Processing in the source paper ran as follows. A classifier to discriminate distant-metastatic papillary thyroid cancer patients was built from CDR3 differences across clinicopathological groups. The Shannon index was used to assess repertoire diversity, and the Morisita-Horn index was used to assess tumor-blood repertoire similarity. TCRdb took the public reads, trimmed them with fastp at Q25, ran MiXCR for clone calling and kept in-frame beta chains. TCRdb's processing, not the study's, gives the V and J calls here. In this sample the table shows under 15,000 clones, roughly a third of which occur a single time. The top ten constitute 10% to 15% of the sample. No patient had received any treatment before thyroid surgery. The study retrospectively analysed patient clinical samples collected from about 2012 to 2018 using T-cell receptor beta sequencing.

Germline trimming: 4 bases from V, 0 bases from J; junction bases outside gene matches: 2. Taken from cysteine to phenylalanine, the CDR3 has 17 residues. The read is trimmed to its CDR3 DNA, 51 bases read in frame from base 1. Sequences SGHAT (CDR1) and FQNNGV (CDR2) are obtained from the germline V gene. This clone occurred once. Its antigen has not been determined. Base quality data are lacking; no much larger clone is found one base away. Single-read evidence is weak. Sequencing input: tumor tissue. This TCR was recovered from a female donor with papillary thyroid cancer or a benign thyroid nodule (not recorded which). Some clones in this sample may be carry-over from other donors' samples. The chain was built from TRBV11-2 and TRBJ2-2; TRBD2 agrees with 13 junctional bases. Read as DNA, the sequence is TGTGCCAGCAGCTGGACTAGCGGGAGCCCGAACACCGGGGAGCTGTTTTTT. Translated, it reads CASSWTSGSPNTGELFF.